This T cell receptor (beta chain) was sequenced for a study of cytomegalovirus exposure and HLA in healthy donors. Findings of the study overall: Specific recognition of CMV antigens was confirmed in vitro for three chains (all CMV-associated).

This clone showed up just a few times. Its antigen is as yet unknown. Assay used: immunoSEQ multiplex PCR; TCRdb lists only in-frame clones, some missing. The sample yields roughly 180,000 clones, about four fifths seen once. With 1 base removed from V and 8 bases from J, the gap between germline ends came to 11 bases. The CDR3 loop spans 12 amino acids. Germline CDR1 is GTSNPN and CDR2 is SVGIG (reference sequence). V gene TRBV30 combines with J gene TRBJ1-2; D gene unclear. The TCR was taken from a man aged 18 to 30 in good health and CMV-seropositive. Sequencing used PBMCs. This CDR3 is CAWSAVIGGYTF. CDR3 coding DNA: TGTGCCTGGAGTGCGGTAATCGGGGGCTACACCTTC.